A single sample is the source of the 32 T cell receptor beta chains below, sequenced in a study of technical replicates of blood from a handful of donors. The table came from immunoSEQ multiplex PCR; TCRdb's copy has only in-frame clones and leaves some out. Of 75,000 to 100,000 clones listed, approximately 94% are singletons. The sample taken for sequencing was T cells isolated from PBMCs. The receptors were sampled from a human donor in good health.

The chain uses TRBV9 and TRBJ2-3; the match to TRBD2 covers 7 bases. This CDR3 comprises 15 residues. J lost 0 bases, V lost 1 base, and 2 bases had no gene match. Germline V gene data show CDR1 as SGDLS and CDR2 as YYNGEE. This CDR3 is CASSVSGISTDTQYF. In nucleotides, the CDR3 is TGTGCCAGCAGCGTAAGCGGGATCAGCACAGATACGCAGTATTTT.

The rearrangement joins TRBV19 to TRBJ2-1, with 9 nucleotides matching TRBD2. V trimming: 7 bases; J trimming: 1 base; junction bases outside the gene matches: 5. Germline V lookup: CDR1 LNHDA, CDR2 SQIVND (reference sequence). The length of the CDR3 is 15 residues. CDR3 residues: CASTTSGMSYNEQFF. In nucleotides, the CDR3 is TGTGCCAGTACGACTAGCGGAATGTCCTACAATGAGCAGTTCTTC.

The chain employs TRBV7-3 and TRBJ1-4; TRBD1 aligns across 10 bases. The J segment lost 9 bases and the V segment lost 4 bases, leaving 11 bases of the junction unmatched. Germline lookup yields CDR1 SGHTA and CDR2 FQGTGA. This CDR3 contains 16 residues. The CDR3 DNA reads as TGTGCCAGCAGCTCTCACGGGGGGACAGGGGCTCAAAAACTGTTTTTT. This gives the protein CASSSHGGTGAQKLFF.

The chain carries TRBV14 and TRBJ2-7; D unresolved. Trimming took 2 bases from V and 4 from J, leaving 12 bases between them. Germline V gene data show CDR1 as SGHDN and CDR2 as FVKESK. The CDR3 sequence is 14 residues long. The CDR3 is CASSQLGGVYEQYF. The CDR3 DNA reads TGTGCCAGCAGCCAACTGGGTGGAGTATACGAGCAGTACTTC.

This chain links TRBV7-3 with TRBJ1-2; 7 positions match TRBD1. The CDR3 runs to 15 residues. CDR1 is SGHTA, CDR2 FQGTGA, per germline. The ends lost 1 base at V and 3 bases at J; junction bases unmatched: 5. CDR3 DNA: TGTGCCAGCAGCTTAAACGGCGGGACAGACTATGGCTACACCTTC. This encodes CASSLNGGTDYGYTF.

This clone was recorded only once. The chain uses TRBV14 and TRBJ2-1; D may be TRBD1 (5 bases). This CDR3 is built from 19 residues. Per the germline V gene, CDR1 is SGHDN and CDR2 is FVKESK. V was shortened by 2 bases and J by 0 bases, with 20 bases between the two germline ends. The CDR3 nucleotides are TGTGCCAGCAGCCAATACTGGCCCTGGGGCACCCTCTCCTACAATGAGCAGTTCTTC. Its translation: CASSQYWPWGTLSYNEQFF.

Here the CDR3 DNA reads TGCAGCGTTGTCATGTACCAAGAGACCCAGTACTTC. This encodes CSVVMYQETQYF. The J gene is TRBJ2-5, the V gene TRBV29-1; unclear D gene. Between the trimmed V and J ends, which lost 4 bases and 0 bases, there was a span of 6 bases. Germline CDR1 is SQVTM and CDR2 is ANQGSEA. The CDR3 covers 12 residues.

The chain is built from TRBV29-1 and TRBJ2-3; D not resolved. Per the germline V gene, CDR1 is SQVTM and CDR2 is ANQGSEA. Deletions cut 4 bases from V and 2 bases from J, with 4 bases between. The CDR3 has 11 amino acids. The CDR3 nucleotides are TGCAGCGTTGCCGTCACAGATACGCAGTATTTT. It yields the protein CSVAVTDTQYF.

The chain carries TRBV6-5 and TRBJ1-5, with D perhaps matching TRBD1 (6 bases). Germline V gene lookup returns CDR1 MNHEY and CDR2 SVGAGI. The CDR3 has 14 residues. V was shortened by 5 bases and J by 7 bases, with 15 bases between the two germline ends. The chain's CDR3 is CASSALTGTQPQHF. The CDR3 nucleotides read TGTGCCAGCAGTGCATTGACAGGCACCCAGCCCCAGCATTTT.

This clone was seen only once. The chain couples TRBV6-1 to TRBJ1-3, with D hard to call. V was cut by 8 bases and J by 4 bases, with 18 bases left in between. The CDR3 consists of 15 residues. Looked up from germline, CDR1 is MNHNS and CDR2 is SASEGT. CDR3 DNA sequence: TGTGCCAGCGATCACGAGGGTCTAAGGGGAAACACCATATATTTT. It encodes CASDHEGLRGNTIYF.

The chain employs TRBV29-1 and TRBJ2-7; the D gene is possibly TRBD2 (6 bases). The CDR3 sequence is 11 residues long. Germline V gene lookup returns CDR1 SQVTM and CDR2 ANQGSEA. Trimming removed 7 bases from V and 3 bases from J, with 10 bases in between. The CDR3 sequence: CSAGTDYEQYF. The CDR3, as DNA: TGCAGCGCTGGGACTGACTACGAGCAGTACTTC.

The rearrangement joins TRBV7-2 to TRBJ1-2, with a tentative D call TRBD1 (5 bases). Per the germline V gene, CDR1 is SGHTA and CDR2 is FQGNSA. The length of the CDR3 is 15 residues. Trimming left V 3 bases short and J 0 bases short, with 11 bases between. The CDR3 DNA follows: TGTGCCAGCAGCTTCCTGGACATAGCTAACTATGGCTACACCTTC. Its translation is CASSFLDIANYGYTF. Together with reference TRBV7-2 and TRBJ1-2, the CDR3 gives the full variable domain: GAGVSQSPSNKVTEKGKDVELRCDPISGHTALYWYRQSLGQGLEFLIYFQGNSAPDKSGLPSDRFSAERTGGSVSTLTIQRTQQEDSAVYLCASSFLDIANYGYTFGSGTRLTVV.

The chain is built from TRBV14 and TRBJ1-1; D remains unclear. V was shortened by 2 bases and J by 1 base, with 5 bases between the two germline ends. The germline V gene has CDR1 SGHDN and CDR2 FVKESK. This CDR3 contains 13 residues. CDR3 protein: CASSQFRNTEAFF. DNA for the CDR3: TGTGCCAGCAGCCAATTCAGGAACACTGAAGCTTTCTTT.

The V gene is TRBV2, the J gene TRBJ1-4, with D perhaps TRBD1 (5 bases). This CDR3 has 14 amino acids. Germline-derived CDR1 and CDR2 are SNHLY and FYNNEI. The V gene lost 6 bases and the J gene lost 8 bases, with 16 bases spanning the gap. Written as DNA, the CDR3 is TGTGCCAGCAGAATGGGCAGGGAGGAGGAAAAACTGTTTTTT. This sequence encodes CASRMGREEEKLFF. The full variable domain, its missing parts supplied by reference TRBV2 and TRBJ1-4, is EPEVTQTPSHQVTQMGQEVILRCVPISNHLYFYWYRQILGQKVEFLVSFYNNEISEKSEIFDDQFSVERPDGSNFTLKIRSTKLEDSAMYFCASRMGREEEKLFFGSGTQLSVL.

The chain is built from TRBV2 and TRBJ1-1, with D hard to call. The CDR3 totals 15 residues. Trimming took 3 bases from V and 2 from J, leaving 13 bases between them. Per the germline V gene, CDR1 is SNHLY and CDR2 is FYNNEI. The chain's CDR3 is CASSDERQPNTEAFF. The CDR3 DNA is TGTGCCAGCAGTGACGAGCGGCAGCCTAACACTGAAGCTTTCTTT. Full variable domain (missing parts from reference TRBV2 and TRBJ1-1): EPEVTQTPSHQVTQMGQEVILRCVPISNHLYFYWYRQILGQKVEFLVSFYNNEISEKSEIFDDQFSVERPDGSNFTLKIRSTKLEDSAMYFCASSDERQPNTEAFFGQGTRLTVV.

The DNA for the CDR3 is TGCGCCAGCAGTGTTTCACAGGGAGTCTCAACTAATGAAAAACTGTTTTTT. Translated: CASSVSQGVSTNEKLFF. This chain uses TRBV10-2 with TRBJ1-4; perhaps TRBD1 as D (6 bases). Deletions cut 4 bases from V and 0 bases from J, with 15 bases between. The germline V gene has CDR1 WSHSY and CDR2 SAAADI. The CDR3 consists of 17 residues.

The rearrangement links TRBV30 to TRBJ2-2; a weak D match, TRBD1 (5 bases). Germline values: CDR1 GTSNPN, CDR2 SVGIG (reference sequence). The V and J ends lost 0 bases and 7 bases respectively, with 15 bases between them. There are 15 residues in the CDR3. CDR3 nucleotides: TGTGCCTGGAGTGTACCCGGCAGGGTCTTCGGGGAGCTGTTTTTT. Amino acids: CAWSVPGRVFGELFF.

CDR3 residues: CARSPGTGLNTEAFF. The CDR3 nucleotides read TGTGCCAGGAGTCCCGGGACAGGATTGAACACTGAAGCTTTCTTT. The V gene is TRBV2, the J gene TRBJ1-1, with TRBD1 identical over 8 bases. Germline V gene data show CDR1 as SNHLY and CDR2 as FYNNEI. CDR3 length equals 15 residues. The J segment lost 0 bases and the V segment lost 9 bases, leaving 9 bases of the junction unmatched.

V usage is TRBV5-6 and J usage is TRBJ2-7, with D unresolved. CDR1 and CDR2 from the germline V gene are SGHDT and YYEEEE. This CDR3 has 14 residues. The V gene lost 2 bases and the J gene lost 3 bases, with 12 bases spanning the gap. CDR3 protein: CASSFGVLYYEQYF. DNA for the CDR3: TGTGCCAGCAGCTTCGGAGTACTGTACTACGAGCAGTACTTC.

The J gene is TRBJ2-7, the V gene TRBV6-1; 8 bases match TRBD2. The CDR3 sequence is 15 residues long. J was trimmed by 1 base and V by 5 bases; bases with no gene match: 7. Germline V lookup: CDR1 MNHNS, CDR2 SASEGT. The CDR3 DNA follows: TGTGCCAGCAGTAAGGAGCGGGAGATATCCTACGAGCAGTACTTC. Translating gives CASSKEREISYEQYF.

The rearrangement uses TRBV2 and TRBJ2-2, with 7 bases identical to TRBD2. V lost 4 bases, J lost 4 bases, and 6 bases stayed unmatched. The V gene's germline CDR1 is SNHLY and CDR2 FYNNEI. The CDR3 consists of 15 residues. The CDR3 loop reads CASSGREETTGELFF. The DNA of the CDR3 is TGTGCCAGCAGTGGACGGGAGGAGACCACCGGGGAGCTGTTTTTT.

The V call is TRBV5-6, the J call TRBJ2-1; 9 positions match TRBD2. With V trimmed by 2 bases and J by 10 bases, 10 bases remained unmatched. The germline CDR1 and CDR2 sequences are SGHDT and YYEEEE. The CDR3 loop spans 15 amino acids. The CDR3 nucleotides read TGTGCCAGCAGCTTTATAAGGACTAGCGTACGGGAGCAGTTCTTC. Translated, it gives CASSFIRTSVREQFF.

The rearrangement links TRBV7-3 to TRBJ2-1; a weak D match, TRBD2 (6 bases). Trimming pared 1 base from V and 7 bases from J, leaving 14 bases between. Germline lookup yields CDR1 SGHTA and CDR2 FQGTGA. This CDR3 has 15 amino acids. CDR3 DNA: TGTGCCAGCAGCTTAAAAAGTCGGGAGCGGAATGAGCAGTTCTTC. Translated: CASSLKSRERNEQFF.

V and J are TRBV19 and TRBJ2-3; 7 bases align to TRBD2. From germline, CDR1 is LNHDA and CDR2 SQIVND (reference sequence). The CDR3 totals 16 residues. Trimming cost V 1 base and J 2 bases; bases outside gene matches: 6. CDR3 sequence: CASSIVVLAVTDTQYF. In DNA, the CDR3 is TGTGCCAGTAGTATAGTAGTCCTAGCGGTCACAGATACGCAGTATTTT.

The V gene is TRBV7-9, the J gene TRBJ2-5; D remains unclear. This CDR3 is 12 amino acids long. The V gene's germline CDR1 is SEHNR and CDR2 FQNEAQ (reference sequence). Trimming stripped 6 bases from V and 3 bases from J, with 8 bases between. The CDR3 DNA reads as TGTGCCAGCAGGGGCCCGAAAGAGACCCAGTACTTC. This translates into CASRGPKETQYF. Supplemented by reference TRBV7-9 and TRBJ2-5, the full variable domain reads DTGVSQNPRHKITKRGQNVTFRCDPISEHNRLYWYRQTLGQGPEFLTYFQNEAQLEKSRLLSDRFSAERPKGSFSTLEIQRTEQGDSAMYLCASRGPKETQYFGPGTRLLVL.

The chain is built from TRBV7-9 and TRBJ1-4; 8 nucleotides align to TRBD1. Trimming at V came to 2 bases and at J to 6 bases, leaving 5 bases not matched to a gene. The CDR3 covers 15 residues. CDR1 is SEHNR and CDR2 is FQNEAQ in the germline V gene (reference sequence). CDR3 in amino acids: CASSLQGAVDEKLFF. CDR3 nucleotide sequence: TGTGCCAGCAGCTTACAGGGGGCCGTAGATGAAAAACTGTTTTTT.

This sequence joins TRBV7-2 and TRBJ2-1; 12 bases fit TRBD2. The CDR3 consists of 15 residues. Germline lookup yields CDR1 SGHTA and CDR2 FQGNSA. J lost 9 bases, V lost 5 bases, and 8 bases had no gene match. The CDR3 DNA reads as TGTGCCAGCAGCGTCACTAGCGGGAGGAACGGTGAGCAGTTCTTC. Translation: CASSVTSGRNGEQFF.

The chain joins TRBV5-1 to TRBJ1-1; D is uncertain. Germline loops: CDR1 SGHRS, CDR2 YFSETQ. The CDR3 covers 15 residues. The V end lost 5 bases, the J end lost 0 bases, and 14 bases lay between the germline ends. This chain's CDR3 is CASRMDTAMNTEAFF. CDR3 in DNA: TGCGCCAGCAGAATGGATACAGCCATGAACACTGAAGCTTTCTTT.

The chain combines TRBV19 with TRBJ1-1; D possibly corresponds to TRBD1 (5 bases). The CDR3 length is 13 residues. The germline gives CDR1 LNHDA, CDR2 SQIVND (reference sequence). Between the trimmed V and J ends, which lost 6 bases and 4 bases, there was a span of 12 bases. CDR3 region: CASRRLGGTEAFF. DNA for the CDR3: TGTGCCAGTAGAAGACTGGGGGGCACTGAAGCTTTCTTT.

V gene TRBV7-8 combines with J gene TRBJ1-4, with a weak D call TRBD1 (6 bases). Germline-derived CDR1 and CDR2 are SGHVS and FQNEAQ. CDR3 length: 14 residues. The germline V and J ends were trimmed by 4 bases and 1 base, with 7 bases remaining between them. The CDR3 here is CASSYRVTNEKLFF. CDR3 in DNA: TGTGCCAGCAGCTACAGGGTAACTAATGAAAAACTGTTTTTT. Complete variable domain (other parts from reference TRBV7-8 and TRBJ1-4): GAGVSQSPRYKVAKRGQDVALRCDPISGHVSLFWYQQALGQGPEFLTYFQNEAQLDKSGLPSDRFFAERPEGSVSTLKIQRTQQEDSAVYLCASSYRVTNEKLFFGSGTQLSVL.

The chain links TRBV29-1 to TRBJ2-1; TRBD2 might be the D (6 bases). Germline CDR1 reads SQVTM; CDR2 reads ANQGSEA. V was cut by 5 bases and J by 6 bases, with 11 bases left in between. There are 12 residues in the CDR3. The CDR3 coding sequence is TGCAGCGTTTGGGGGGATCTCAATGAGCAGTTCTTC. It yields the protein CSVWGDLNEQFF.

This sequence joins TRBV19 and TRBJ1-4; possible D gene TRBD1, 6 bases. The CDR3 covers 14 residues. Trimming left V 3 bases short and J 7 bases short, with 12 bases between. The V gene's germline CDR1 is LNHDA and CDR2 SQIVND (reference sequence). CDR3 bases: TGTGCCAGTAGTATCCGGGAGGGGGGTGAAAAACTGTTTTTT. As protein: CASSIREGGEKLFF.